This TCR beta chain is from a study of T cell changes during pregnancy in multiple sclerosis. The V segment lost 10 bases and the J segment 5 bases; nucleotides outside the gene matches: 6. Germline-derived CDR1 and CDR2 are ENHRY and SYGVKD. The CDR3 consists of 14 residues. Generated by immunoSEQ multiplex PCR, the TCRdb table keeps only in-frame clones and is missing some. The table records tens of thousands of clones, around 90% of them present only once. This TCR was sampled from a female donor with multiple sclerosis, enrolled in a pregnancy study. The gene calls are TRBV10-3 and TRBJ2-5; TRBD2 agrees at 14 bases. The material sequenced was CD4+ T cells from peripheral blood mononuclear cells, taken before pregnancy. The CDR3 DNA sequence: TGTGCCACACGACTAGCGGGGGGGCAGGAGACCCAGTACTTC. Protein: CATRLAGGQETQYF.